The rows below give T cell receptor beta chains drawn from one sample of a study of T-cell reconstitution after alpha-beta-depleted transplantation in children. TCRdb independently ran MiXCR on the PCR reads; one entry per CDR3 protein. The profile shows about 1,000 distinct CDR3 sequences, around 68% of them singletons. The sequencing here drew on PBMCs, mostly from graft donor cells, taken 60 days after TCRalphabeta/CD19-depleted stem cell transplant. Receptors were obtained from a male patient between 2 and 15 years old who had a stem cell transplant for acute lymphoblastic leukemia, so the T cells may come from the graft donor. CDR3s include the opening cysteine and the closing phenylalanine or tryptophan.

V gene,CDR3 protein
TRBV27,CASSFNRDHEQYF
TRBV29-1,CSVVGAASQETQYF
TRBV6-1,CASSPGTGGSEQYF
TRBV28,CASSSGTDATNEKLFF
TRBV20-1,CSAQSGSYEQYF
TRBV7-6,CASSSRENMDGNTGELFF
TRBV5-1,CASSLTGRKITEAFF
TRBV12-3/TRBV12-4,CASSFPMLNSGANVLTF
TRBV9,CASSGGASNTGELFF
TRBV20-1,CSARSGRSTNEKLFF
TRBV7-2,CASSSRTGSGSPLHF
TRBV7-9,CASSHGLAANEQFF
TRBV5-5,CASSLRADQPQHF
TRBV6-5,CASGGGPEKLFF
TRBV7-9,CASSFGLAEAYNEQFF
TRBV28,CASSSRLAGKGEQYF
TRBV7-2,CASSYQGSGANVLTF
TRBV4-1,CASSQAYRVGDTQYF
TRBV4-1,CASSRGTENEQYF
TRBV6-4,CASSVGLAGDEQFF
TRBV6-5,CASLARGLTDTQYF
TRBV5-1,CASSPGPAGGFGNTIYF
TRBV10-3,CAISPATNEKLFF
TRBV5-1,CASSFQPGWVDGYTF
TRBV12-3/TRBV12-4,CASSGGVSGNTIYF
TRBV7-9,CASSSPLSAGELFF
TRBV20-1,CSARSRDSYEQYF
TRBV7-8,CASSPLGTSLVNEQFF
TRBV28,CASRSGLYEQYF
TRBV7-2,CASSLGEGTSTDTQYF
TRBV6-1,CASSEMEGTEAFF
TRBV4-2,CASSQVAGEIYEQYF
TRBV6-2/TRBV6-3,CASSRTPVNYGYTF
TRBV10-2,CASRGRDSDEQYF
TRBV25-1,CASSSVAGGPETPYNEQFF
TRBV3-1,CATSKQVGTGIYNEQFF
TRBV15,CATSSGSSYNEQFF
TRBV27,CASRRRWAEGPYEQYF
TRBV7-9,CASRVPGGPGADTQYF
TRBV20-1,CSAYPPGGYEKLFF
TRBV10-3,CAISEPSYEQYF
TRBV11-1,CASSRSYGDRVFSGANVLTF
TRBV24-1,CATSDFGGVTYNEQFF
TRBV7-9,CASSLRGYRNTEAFF
TRBV20-1,CSAERADDNEQFF
TRBV4-3,CASSQPNAHERGPGDTQYF
TRBV3-1,CASSQMGTGELFF
TRBV7-9,CASSPGMASSRNEQFF
TRBV5-1,CARVPRAVRTPGSCFF
TRBV4-3,CASQGLDYEQYF